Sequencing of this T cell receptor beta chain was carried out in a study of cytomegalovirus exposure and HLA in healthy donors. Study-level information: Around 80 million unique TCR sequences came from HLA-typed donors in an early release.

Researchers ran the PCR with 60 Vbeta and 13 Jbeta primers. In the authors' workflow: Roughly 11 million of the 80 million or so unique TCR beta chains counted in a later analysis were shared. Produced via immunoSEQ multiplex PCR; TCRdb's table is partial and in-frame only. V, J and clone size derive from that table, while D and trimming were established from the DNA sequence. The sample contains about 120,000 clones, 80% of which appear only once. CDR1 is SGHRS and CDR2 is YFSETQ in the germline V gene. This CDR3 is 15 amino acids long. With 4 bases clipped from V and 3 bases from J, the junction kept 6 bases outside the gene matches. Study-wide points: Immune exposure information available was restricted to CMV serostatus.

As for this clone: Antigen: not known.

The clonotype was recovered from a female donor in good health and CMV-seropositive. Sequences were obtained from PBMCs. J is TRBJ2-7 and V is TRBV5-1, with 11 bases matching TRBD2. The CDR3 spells CASSLGTSGYYEQYF. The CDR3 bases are TGCGCCAGCAGCCTGGGGACTAGCGGATACTACGAGCAGTACTTC. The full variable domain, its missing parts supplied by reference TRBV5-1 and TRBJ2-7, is KAGVTQTPRYLIKTRGQQVTLSCSPISGHRSVSWYQQTPGQGLQFLFEYFSETQRNKGNFPGRFSGRQFSNSRSEMNVSTLELGDSALYLCASSLGTSGYYEQYFGPGTRLTVT.